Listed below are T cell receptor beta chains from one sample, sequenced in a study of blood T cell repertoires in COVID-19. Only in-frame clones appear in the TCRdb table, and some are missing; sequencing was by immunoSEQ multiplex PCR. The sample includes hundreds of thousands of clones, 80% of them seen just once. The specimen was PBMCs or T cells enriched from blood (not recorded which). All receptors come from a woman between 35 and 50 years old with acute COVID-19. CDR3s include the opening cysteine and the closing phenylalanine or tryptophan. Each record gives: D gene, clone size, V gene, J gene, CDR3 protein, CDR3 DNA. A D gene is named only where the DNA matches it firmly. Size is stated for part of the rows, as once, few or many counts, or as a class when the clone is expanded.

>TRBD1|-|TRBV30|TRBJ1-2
CAWSTQGAYGYTF
TGTGCCTGGAGTACACAGGGGGCTTATGGCTACACCTTC
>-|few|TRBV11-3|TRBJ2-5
CASSLGGSQETQYF
TGTGCCAGCAGCTTAGGAGGCTCACAAGAGACCCAGTACTTC
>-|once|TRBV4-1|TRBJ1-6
CASSDYFRGQSPLHF
TGCGCCAGCAGCGACTACTTCCGGGGTCAATCACCCCTCCACTTT
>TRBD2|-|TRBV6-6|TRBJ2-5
CATARGGRETQYF
TGTGCCACCGCGCGGGGGGGCCGGGAGACCCAGTACTTC
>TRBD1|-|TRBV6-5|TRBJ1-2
CAIRSTGANYGYTF
TGTGCCATCAGGTCGACAGGGGCTAACTATGGCTACACCTTC
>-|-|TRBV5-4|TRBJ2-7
CASSTRGAGEQYF
TGTGCCAGCAGCACCAGGGGGGCGGGGGAGCAGTACTTC
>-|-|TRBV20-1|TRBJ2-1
CSASASNAGNEQFF
TGCAGTGCTAGTGCCTCCAACGCAGGCAATGAGCAGTTCTTC
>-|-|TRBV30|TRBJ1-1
CAWGQQGVLPAFF
TGTGCCTGGGGCCAGCAGGGCGTTCTTCCAGCTTTCTTT
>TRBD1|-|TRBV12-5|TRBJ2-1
CASGWTGTVMNEQFF
TGTGCTAGTGGTTGGACCGGGACAGTAATGAATGAGCAGTTCTTC
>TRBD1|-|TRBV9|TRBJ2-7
CASSGGQGYEQYF
TGTGCCAGCAGCGGAGGACAGGGCTACGAGCAGTACTTC
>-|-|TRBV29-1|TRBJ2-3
CSVGRGAYTDTQYF
TGCAGCGTTGGTCGGGGGGCCTACACAGATACGCAGTATTTT
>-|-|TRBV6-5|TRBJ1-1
CASSPMTWASTEAFF
TGTGCCAGCAGTCCGATGACATGGGCGAGCACTGAAGCTTTCTTT
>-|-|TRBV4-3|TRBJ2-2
CASSYRDTGSGELFF
TGCGCCAGCAGCTACCGGGACACTGGATCCGGGGAGCTGTTTTTT
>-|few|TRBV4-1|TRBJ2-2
CASSQVQVTLGNTGELFF
TGCGCCAGCAGCCAAGTTCAGGTCACTTTGGGTAACACCGGGGAGCTGTTTTTT
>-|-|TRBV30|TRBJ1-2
CAWQADGYTF
TGTGCCTGGCAGGCTGATGGCTACACCTTC
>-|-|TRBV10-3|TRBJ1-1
CAISEATGNTEAFF
TGTGCCATCAGTGAGGCGACAGGGAACACTGAAGCTTTCTTT
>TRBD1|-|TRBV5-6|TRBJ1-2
CASSPTGTGNYGYTF
TGTGCCAGCAGCCCAACCGGGACAGGGAACTATGGCTACACCTTC
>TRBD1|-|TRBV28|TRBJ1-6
CASSFPGQGARSPLHF
TGTGCCAGCAGTTTTCCGGGACAGGGGGCAAGGTCACCCCTCCACTTT
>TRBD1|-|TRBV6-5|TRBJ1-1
CASSSADRAAYTEAFF
TGTGCCAGCAGTTCGGCGGACAGGGCCGCCTACACTGAAGCTTTCTTT
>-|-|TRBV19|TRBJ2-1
CASSTLAGSYNEQFF
TGTGCCAGTAGTACTTTGGCAGGCTCCTACAATGAGCAGTTCTTC
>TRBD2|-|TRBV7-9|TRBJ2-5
CASSSGLAGVQETQYF
TGTGCCAGCAGCTCGGGACTAGCGGGGGTCCAAGAGACCCAGTACTTC
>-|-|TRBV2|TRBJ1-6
CASLDNNSGARSPLHF
TGTGCCAGCCTTGACAACAATTCAGGGGCTCGGTCACCCCTCCACTTT
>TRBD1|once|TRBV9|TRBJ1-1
CASSVGQGNTEAFF
TGTGCCAGCAGCGTGGGACAGGGAAACACTGAAGCTTTCTTT
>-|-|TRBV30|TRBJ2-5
CAWSRVLSETQYF
TGTGCCTGGAGCAGGGTACTGTCAGAGACCCAGTACTTC
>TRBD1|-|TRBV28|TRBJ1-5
CASSGGGQPQHF
TGTGCCAGCTCAGGGGGCGGTCAGCCCCAGCATTTT
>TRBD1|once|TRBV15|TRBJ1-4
CATSRGGQGNNEKLFF
TGTGCCACCAGCAGAGGGGGACAGGGGAATAATGAAAAACTGTTTTTT
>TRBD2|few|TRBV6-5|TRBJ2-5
CASSGAGLRETQYF
TGTGCCAGCAGCGGAGCGGGACTGAGGGAGACCCAGTACTTC
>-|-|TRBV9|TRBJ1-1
CASSVVTEGTEAFF
TGTGCCAGCAGCGTAGTGACAGAAGGAACTGAAGCTTTCTTT
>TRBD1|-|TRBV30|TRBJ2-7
CAWSANLRDSYEQYF
TGTGCCTGGAGCGCAAACCTCCGGGACAGCTACGAGCAGTACTTC
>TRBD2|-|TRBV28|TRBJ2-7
CASRTSGSWVEQYF
TGTGCCAGCAGGACTAGCGGCTCCTGGGTCGAGCAGTACTTC
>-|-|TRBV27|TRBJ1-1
CASSHRNTEAFF
TGTGCCAGCAGCCATAGGAACACTGAAGCTTTCTTT
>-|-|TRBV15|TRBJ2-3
CATRGVGGTQYF
TGTGCCACCAGGGGGGTAGGGGGTACGCAGTATTTT
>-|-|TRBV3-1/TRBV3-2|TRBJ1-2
CASSPTKGANYGYTF
TGTGCCAGCAGCCCAACTAAGGGGGCTAACTATGGCTACACCTTC
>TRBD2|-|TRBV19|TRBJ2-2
CASRLSGATGELFF
TGTGCCAGTCGGCTTAGCGGGGCCACCGGGGAGCTGTTTTTT
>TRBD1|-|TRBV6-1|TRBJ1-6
CASSETPHTGVHNSPLHF
TGTGCCAGCAGTGAAACCCCCCATACAGGGGTTCATAATTCACCCCTCCACTTT
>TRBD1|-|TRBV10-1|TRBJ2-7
CASRWDSNSYEQYF
TGCGCCAGCAGGTGGGACAGTAACTCCTACGAGCAGTACTTC
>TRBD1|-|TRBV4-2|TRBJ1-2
CASSPGTGSNYGYTF
TGTGCCAGCAGCCCCGGGACAGGTAGTAACTATGGCTACACCTTC
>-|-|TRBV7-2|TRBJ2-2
CASSRGAGPNTGELFF
TGTGCCAGCAGCCGCGGGGCAGGGCCGAACACCGGGGAGCTGTTTTTT
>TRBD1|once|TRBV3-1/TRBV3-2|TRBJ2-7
CASSLVTGVGEQYF
TGTGCCAGCAGCCTCGTGACAGGGGTTGGCGAGCAGTACTTC
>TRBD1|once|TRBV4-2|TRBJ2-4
CASSKTGTGALVAKNIQYF
TGTGCCAGCAGCAAGACCGGGACAGGGGCGTTAGTAGCCAAAAACATTCAGTACTTC
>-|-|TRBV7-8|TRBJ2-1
CASTSSRSAGPYNEQFF
TGTGCCAGCACCTCCTCCCGATCGGCGGGACCCTACAATGAGCAGTTCTTC
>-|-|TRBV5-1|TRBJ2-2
CASSFGQGMTGELFF
TGCGCCAGCAGTTTTGGGCAGGGGATGACCGGGGAGCTGTTTTTT
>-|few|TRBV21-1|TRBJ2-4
CASSKFGAGGPKNIQYF
TGTGCCAGCAGCAAATTCGGCGCGGGGGGGCCCAAAAACATTCAGTACTTC
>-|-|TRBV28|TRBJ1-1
CASSPPGLISNTEAFF
TGTGCCAGCAGTCCCCCCGGACTTATATCGAACACTGAAGCTTTCTTT
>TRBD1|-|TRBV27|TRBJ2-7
CASSRLDRGYEQYF
TGTGCCAGCAGTCGGCTGGACAGGGGCTACGAGCAGTACTTC
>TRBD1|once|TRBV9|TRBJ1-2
CASSVVPGGLLGGYTF
TGTGCCAGCAGCGTAGTCCCAGGGGGCCTTCTGGGAGGCTACACCTTC
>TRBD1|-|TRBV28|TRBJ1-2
CASSSPGQGSGYTF
TGTGCCAGCAGTTCCCCGGGACAGGGGAGTGGCTACACCTTC
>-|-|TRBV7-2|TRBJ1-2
CASSIPPGNYGYTF
TGTGCCAGCAGCATTCCCCCAGGGAACTATGGCTACACCTTC
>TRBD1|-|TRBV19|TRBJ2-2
CASNERDRGPGELFF
TGTGCCAGTAACGAGAGGGACAGGGGGCCGGGGGAGCTGTTTTTT
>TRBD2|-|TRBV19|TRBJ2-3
CASRSGMSTDTQYF
TGTGCCAGTAGAAGCGGGATGAGCACAGATACGCAGTATTTT
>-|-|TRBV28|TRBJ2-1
CASGRLPPNEQFF
TGTGCGTCGGGCCGACTACCCCCCAATGAGCAGTTCTTC